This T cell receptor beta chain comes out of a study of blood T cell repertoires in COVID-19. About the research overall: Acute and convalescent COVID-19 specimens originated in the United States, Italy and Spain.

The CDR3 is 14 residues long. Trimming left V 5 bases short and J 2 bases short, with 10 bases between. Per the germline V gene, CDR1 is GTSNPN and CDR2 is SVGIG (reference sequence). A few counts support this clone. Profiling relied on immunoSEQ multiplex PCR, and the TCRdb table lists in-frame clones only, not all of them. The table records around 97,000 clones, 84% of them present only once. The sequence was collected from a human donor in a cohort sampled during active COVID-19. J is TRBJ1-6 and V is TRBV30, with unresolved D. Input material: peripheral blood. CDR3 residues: CAWGPSAYNSPLHF. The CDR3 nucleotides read TGTGCCTGGGGTCCTTCCGCCTATAATTCACCCCTCCACTTT.